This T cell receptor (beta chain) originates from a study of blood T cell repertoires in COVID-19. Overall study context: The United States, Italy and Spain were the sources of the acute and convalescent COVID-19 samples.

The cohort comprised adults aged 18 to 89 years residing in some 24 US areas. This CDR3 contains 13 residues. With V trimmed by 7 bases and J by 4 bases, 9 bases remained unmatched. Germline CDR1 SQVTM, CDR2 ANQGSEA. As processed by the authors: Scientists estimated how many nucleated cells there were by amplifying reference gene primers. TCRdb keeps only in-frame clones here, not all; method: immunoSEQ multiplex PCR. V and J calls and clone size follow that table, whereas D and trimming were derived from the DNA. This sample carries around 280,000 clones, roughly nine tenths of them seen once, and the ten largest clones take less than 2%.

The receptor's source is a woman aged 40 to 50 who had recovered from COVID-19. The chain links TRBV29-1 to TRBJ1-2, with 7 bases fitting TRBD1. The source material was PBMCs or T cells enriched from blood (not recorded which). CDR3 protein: CSAERTGIYGYTF. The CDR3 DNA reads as TGCAGCGCAGAAAGGACAGGAATCTATGGCTACACCTTC.